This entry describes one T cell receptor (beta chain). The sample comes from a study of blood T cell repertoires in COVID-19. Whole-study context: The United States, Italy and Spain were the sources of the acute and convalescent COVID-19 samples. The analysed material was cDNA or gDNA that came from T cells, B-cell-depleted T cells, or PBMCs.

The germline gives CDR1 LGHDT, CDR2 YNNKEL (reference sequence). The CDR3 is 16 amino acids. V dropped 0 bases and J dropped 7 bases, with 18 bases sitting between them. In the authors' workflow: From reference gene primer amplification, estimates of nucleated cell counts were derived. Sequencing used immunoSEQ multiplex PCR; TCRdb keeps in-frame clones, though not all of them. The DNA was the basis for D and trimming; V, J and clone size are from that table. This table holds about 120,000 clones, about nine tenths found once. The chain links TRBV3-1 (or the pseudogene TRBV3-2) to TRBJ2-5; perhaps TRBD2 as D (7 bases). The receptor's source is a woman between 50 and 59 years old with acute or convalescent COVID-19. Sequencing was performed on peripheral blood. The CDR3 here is CASSQEGGLTPGTQYF. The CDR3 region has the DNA TGTGCCAGCAGCCAAGAAGGGGGACTAACACCGGGGACCCAGTACTTC.